These T cell receptor beta chains were read from a single sample in a study of PD-1 blockade in mismatch repair-deficient tumors. Assay: immunoSEQ multiplex PCR; the TCRdb copy retains only in-frame clones and omits some. The sample lists fewer than 100,000 clones, 81% occurring once. Sequencing was performed on peripheral blood, taken 12 weeks after starting pembrolizumab. These receptor sequences come from an adult with mismatch repair-deficient cancer. CDR3s include the opening cysteine and the closing phenylalanine or tryptophan. The D gene is left open where the match is weak. A clone size is listed for some rows: how often the clone was seen (once, few, many), or a class if it is expanded.

>.|.|16|TRBJ2-2|TRBV9
CASSVEVSSETGELFF
TGTGCCAGCAGCGTAGAGGTTTCTAGCGAGACCGGGGAGCTGTTTTTT
>.|few|13|TRBJ1-3|TRBV5-6
CASSSDIYNTIYF
TGTGCCAGCAGCTCGGACATTTACAACACCATATATTTT
>TRBD1|.|13|TRBJ2-7|TRBV18
CASSQLADRALLF
TGTGCCAGCTCACAACTGGCAGACAGGGCCCTCCTCTTC
>.|.|16|TRBJ2-4|TRBV29-1
CSVEDSHWGAGYIQYF
TGCAGCGTTGAAGATTCGCATTGGGGAGCGGGTTACATTCAGTACTTC
>.|.|16|TRBJ2-3|TRBV5-6
CASSLLGTGSSDTQYF
TGTGCCAGCAGCCTATTAGGAACAGGGTCATCAGATACGCAGTATTTT
>.|few|12|TRBJ1-1|TRBV9
CASTSRAGEAFF
TGTGCCAGCACCTCGCGGGCGGGTGAAGCTTTCTTT
>TRBD2|.|16|TRBJ2-7|TRBV7-2
CASSFGTSGSSYEQYF
TGTGCCAGCAGCTTCGGTACTAGCGGGTCCTCCTACGAGCAGTACTTC
>TRBD1|once|14|TRBJ2-7|TRBV19
CASSMARGRYEQYF
TGTGCCAGTAGTATGGCAAGGGGGCGTTACGAGCAGTACTTC
>TRBD1|few|15|TRBJ1-4|TRBV6-1
CASSELGTANEKLFF
TGTGCCAGCAGTGAATTGGGGACAGCTAATGAAAAACTGTTTTTT
>.|.|12|TRBJ2-7|TRBV6-5
CASSSGPYEQYF
TGTGCCAGCAGTTCCGGACCCTACGAGCAGTACTTC
>.|few|14|TRBJ1-2|TRBV30
CAWSVLGTAYGYTF
TGTGCCTGGAGTGTACTAGGGACGGCCTATGGCTACACCTTC
>.|.|14|TRBJ1-4|TRBV28
CASRLTESSEKLFF
TGTGCCAGCAGGCTGACAGAAAGTTCTGAAAAACTGTTTTTT
>TRBD1|.|14|TRBJ1-2|TRBV13
CASSFGQVVYGYTF
TGTGCCAGCAGCTTCGGACAGGTAGTCTATGGCTACACCTTC
>.|.|13|TRBJ1-4|TRBV19
CASFRRSNEKLFF
TGTGCCAGTTTCAGGAGGAGTAATGAAAAACTGTTTTTT
>.|.|14|TRBJ2-2|TRBV5-1
CASSLTGFTGELFF
TGCGCCAGCAGCTTAACAGGGTTCACCGGGGAGCTGTTTTTT
>TRBD1|.|14|TRBJ2-7|TRBV6-5
CATQDGTARPEQYF
TGTGCCACCCAGGACGGGACAGCTCGTCCCGAGCAGTACTTC
>TRBD2|.|14|TRBJ2-1|TRBV25-1
CATGLAGGNNEQFF
TGTGCCACCGGACTAGCGGGAGGGAACAATGAGCAGTTCTTC
>.|.|13|TRBJ1-5|TRBV27
CASSRTWVQPQHF
TGTGCCAGCAGTCGTACGTGGGTTCAGCCCCAGCATTTT
>TRBD2|.|18|TRBJ2-1|TRBV7-2
CASSTTGLAGGPVHEQFF
TGTGCCAGCAGCACAACGGGTCTAGCGGGAGGGCCGGTCCATGAGCAGTTCTTC
>TRBD2|.|15|TRBJ2-7|TRBV6-6
CASSPWTSGITEQYF
TGTGCCAGCAGCCCCTGGACTAGCGGGATAACCGAGCAGTACTTC
>TRBD1|.|15|TRBJ1-1|TRBV5-1
CASSLGSGQGFSAFF
TGCGCCAGCAGCTTGGGGTCGGGACAGGGTTTTTCTGCTTTCTTT
>.|.|11|TRBJ2-4|TRBV19
CASSEQNIQYF
TGTGCCAGTAGTGAACAAAACATTCAGTACTTC
>.|once|17|TRBJ1-5|TRBV27
CASLDTYQSNSNQPQHF
TGTGCCAGCTTGGACACCTATCAGTCTAATAGCAATCAGCCCCAGCATTTT
>TRBD2|.|11|TRBJ2-1|TRBV20-1
CSGGLKNEQFF
TGCAGTGGGGGACTAAAAAATGAGCAGTTCTTC
>.|.|15|TRBJ2-5|TRBV5-1
CASSLQPGSQETQYF
TGCGCCAGCAGCCTCCAACCGGGATCCCAAGAGACCCAGTACTTC
>.|.|14|TRBJ2-7|TRBV2
CASTLDSRSREQYF
TGTGCCAGCACCCTGGACAGTCGGTCTAGGGAGCAGTACTTC
>TRBD1|.|15|TRBJ1-5|TRBV19
CASSSGQGTFQPQHF
TGTGCCAGTAGTTCAGGACAGGGTACGTTTCAGCCCCAGCATTTT
>.|.|13|TRBJ1-2|TRBV7-2
CASSPEGGQGYTF
TGTGCCAGCAGCCCCGAGGGGGGGCAAGGCTACACCTTC
>.|once|15|TRBJ1-2|TRBV18
CASSPQRGGRDGYTF
TGTGCCAGCTCACCCCAGCGGGGGGGCCGGGATGGCTACACCTTC
>TRBD2|.|19|TRBJ2-5|TRBV6-1
CASSEALGGLAGLRETQYF
TGTGCCAGCAGTGAAGCCCTAGGAGGACTAGCGGGACTTCGTGAGACCCAGTACTTC
>.|.|12|TRBJ1-1|TRBV2
CASSATTTEAFF
TGTGCCAGCAGTGCGACTACAACTGAAGCTTTCTTT
>TRBD1|.|15|TRBJ1-1|TRBV7-3
CASSLQGQGNTEAFF
TGTGCCAGCAGCTTACAGGGACAGGGTAACACTGAAGCTTTCTTT
>.|.|16|TRBJ2-2|TRBV6-5
CASSYPGGTNTGELFF
TGTGCCAGCAGCTACCCAGGCGGGACAAACACCGGGGAGCTGTTTTTT
>.|.|14|TRBJ2-4|TRBV6-5
CASGADGAKNIQYF
TGTGCCAGCGGAGCAGACGGAGCCAAAAACATTCAGTACTTC
>TRBD2|few|15|TRBJ2-7|TRBV7-9
CASSFTSGAAREQYF
TGTGCCAGCAGCTTCACTAGCGGGGCCGCTCGAGAGCAGTACTTC
>.|.|14|TRBJ2-2|TRBV27
CASSSGFFTGELFF
TGTGCCAGCAGTTCCGGGTTCTTCACCGGGGAGCTGTTTTTT
>TRBD1|.|14|TRBJ1-5|TRBV27
CASSSDREDQPQHF
TGTGCCAGCAGTTCGGACAGGGAAGATCAGCCCCAGCATTTT
>.|.|16|TRBJ2-2|TRBV4-3
CASSQDSWGVPGELFF
TGCGCCAGCAGCCAAGATAGTTGGGGGGTCCCCGGGGAGCTGTTTTTT
>.|.|15|TRBJ2-2|TRBV18
CASSPTSAETGELFF
TGTGCCAGCTCACCAACCTCTGCGGAGACCGGGGAGCTGTTTTTT
>TRBD2|.|16|TRBJ2-1|TRBV4-1
CASSTGLAASYNEQFF
TGCGCCAGCAGCACAGGACTAGCGGCCTCCTACAATGAGCAGTTCTTC
>.|few|14|TRBJ1-2|TRBV7-3
CASSLSAGNYGYTF
TGTGCCAGCAGCTTAAGTGCAGGGAACTATGGCTACACCTTC
>TRBD1|.|14|TRBJ2-5|TRBV7-2
CASSLTGNSETQYF
TGTGCCAGCAGCTTGACAGGGAACTCTGAGACCCAGTACTTC
>.|.|17|TRBJ2-1|TRBV7-2
CASSLVTGLSAYNEQFF
TGTGCCAGCAGCTTAGTGACAGGACTGTCTGCCTACAATGAGCAGTTCTTC
>.|.|13|TRBJ2-2|TRBV29-1
CSARDLNTGELFF
TGCAGCGCCCGGGACTTGAACACCGGGGAGCTGTTTTTT
>.|many|11|TRBJ1-2|TRBV30
CAWSVVNGYTF
TGTGCCTGGAGTGTAGTGAATGGCTACACCTTC